A selection of T cell receptor beta chains follows, all from one sample in a study of shared clonotypes between healthy human individuals. The assay was immunoSEQ multiplex PCR, and TCRdb's table has in-frame clones only and misses some. The table shows about 2.5 million clones, with roughly 90% occurring only once. Sequencing input: naive CD4+ T cells from PBMCs. Receptors were obtained from a man younger than 35 in good health. Some clones in this sample may be carry-over from other donors' samples. CDR3s include the opening cysteine and the closing phenylalanine or tryptophan. Fields, in order: clone size, CDR3 length, V gene, J gene, D gene, CDR3 protein, CDR3 DNA. The D gene is left open where the match is weak. The size field is filled for only some rows; it gives once, few, many or a size class.

>-|15|TRBV19|TRBJ2-3|TRBD2
CASSTRTSGTDTQYF
TGTGCCAGTAGTACCCGGACTAGTGGAACAGATACGCAGTATTTT
>-|16|TRBV18|TRBJ2-5|-
CASSPLGPPSSETQYF
TGTGCCAGCTCACCCCTGGGACCCCCGTCCAGCGAGACCCAGTACTTC
>few|15|TRBV5-1|TRBJ2-2|TRBD1
CASSSGQGDTGELFF
TGCGCCAGCAGTTCGGGACAGGGGGACACCGGGGAGCTGTTTTTT
>-|17|TRBV19|TRBJ2-1|TRBD2
CASSMRLAGDPYNEQFF
TGTGCCAGTAGTATGAGACTAGCGGGAGACCCCTACAATGAGCAGTTCTTC
>once|16|TRBV5-1|TRBJ2-1|-
CASSSGASTRRNEQFF
TGCGCCAGCAGCTCGGGTGCCAGTACTCGTAGAAATGAGCAGTTCTTC
>once|13|TRBV2|TRBJ1-2|-
CASMGGVNYGYTF
TGTGCCAGCATGGGCGGGGTTAACTATGGCTACACCTTC
>once|14|TRBV7-7|TRBJ2-7|TRBD1
CASSLGGQGYEQYF
TGTGCCAGCAGCTTAGGTGGACAGGGCTACGAGCAGTACTTC
>once|13|TRBV18|TRBJ2-3|TRBD1
CASSPEGADTQYF
TGTGCCAGCTCACCTGAGGGGGCCGATACGCAGTATTTT
>-|13|TRBV6-1|TRBJ1-1|-
CASSVGLNTEAFF
TGTGCCAGCAGTGTCGGGCTGAACACTGAAGCTTTCTTT
>-|15|TRBV18|TRBJ2-1|TRBD2
CASSPPLAGDPPLFF
TGTGCCAGCTCACCACCGCTAGCGGGAGACCCCCCCTTATTCTTC
>-|14|TRBV28|TRBJ2-1|-
CASSLFGGTGEQFF
TGTGCCAGCAGTTTATTCGGCGGAACCGGTGAGCAGTTCTTC
>-|12|TRBV11-2|TRBJ1-1|-
CASSLDGVEAFF
TGTGCCAGCAGCTTAGATGGGGTTGAAGCTTTCTTT
>-|14|TRBV28|TRBJ1-2|-
CASTPGGGLRGYTF
TGTGCCAGCACCCCTGGGGGGGGTTTGCGGGGCTACACCTTC
>-|14|TRBV5-1|TRBJ2-2|-
CASSQRNSPGELFF
TGCGCCAGCAGCCAAAGAAATTCCCCCGGGGAGCTGTTTTTT
>-|14|TRBV7-2|TRBJ2-3|TRBD2
CASRLGLVSDTQYF
TGTGCCAGCAGGCTCGGACTAGTATCTGATACGCAGTATTTT
>once|12|TRBV5-1|TRBJ2-5|-
CASREGQETQYF
TGCGCCAGCAGGGAGGGACAAGAGACCCAGTACTTC
>-|21|TRBV10-3|TRBJ2-5|TRBD2
CAISPSPGLAAQDPLQETQYF
TGTGCCATCAGTCCGAGTCCGGGACTAGCGGCCCAGGACCCCCTCCAAGAGACCCAGTACTTC
>-|15|TRBV28|TRBJ1-1|TRBD1
CASSPFPGQGVRAFF
TGTGCCAGCAGCCCATTTCCGGGACAGGGTGTGAGAGCTTTCTTT
>-|16|TRBV28|TRBJ1-2|-
CASSLWGADFNYGYTF
TGTGCCAGCAGTTTATGGGGGGCGGACTTCAACTATGGCTACACCTTC
>-|18|TRBV5-4|TRBJ2-6|TRBD1
CASSGSTGSSSGANVLTF
TGTGCCAGCAGCGGGTCGACAGGGTCTTCCTCTGGGGCCAACGTCCTGACTTTC
>-|16|TRBV7-2|TRBJ2-7|TRBD2
CASSLNSGRRKDEQYF
TGTGCCAGCAGCTTGAATAGCGGGAGAAGAAAGGACGAGCAGTACTTC
>-|15|TRBV5-1|TRBJ1-6|TRBD1
CASSPGTGDYSPLHF
TGCGCCAGCAGCCCAGGGACAGGGGATTACTCACCCCTCCACTTT
>-|14|TRBV5-6|TRBJ2-7|TRBD2
CASSLWGTTYEQYF
TGTGCCAGCAGCTTGTGGGGGACTACCTACGAGCAGTACTTC
>-|14|TRBV5-1|TRBJ2-1|-
CASSLALSDNEQFF
TGCGCCAGCAGCTTGGCCCTTAGCGACAATGAGCAGTTCTTC
>-|19|TRBV18|TRBJ2-5|TRBD1
CASSPQAGQGFGTQETQYF
TGTGCCAGCTCACCACAAGCTGGACAGGGTTTTGGGACCCAAGAGACCCAGTACTTC
>-|12|TRBV25-1|TRBJ2-5|-
CASGGGGETQYF
TGTGCCAGCGGGGGAGGTGGGGAGACCCAGTACTTC
>once|13|TRBV28|TRBJ1-1|TRBD1
CASSLRDRGEAFF
TGTGCCAGCAGTTTACGGGACAGGGGTGAGGCTTTCTTT
>-|16|TRBV11-3|TRBJ2-2|TRBD1
CASSSLQGTNTGELFF
TGTGCCAGCAGCTCCTTACAGGGGACGAACACCGGGGAGCTGTTTTTT
>-|15|TRBV29-1|TRBJ2-1|-
CSVEGSSGIYNEQFF
TGCAGCGTTGAAGGTTCCAGCGGAATATACAATGAGCAGTTCTTC
>-|16|TRBV9|TRBJ2-3|-
CASSVGGVSRTDTQYF
TGTGCCAGCAGCGTAGGGGGGGTTTCCCGCACAGATACGCAGTATTTT
>-|16|TRBV7-8|TRBJ2-1|TRBD2
CASSLAAGLVYNEQFF
TGTGCCAGCAGCTTAGCGGCGGGACTAGTGTACAATGAGCAGTTCTTC
>-|15|TRBV6-5|TRBJ1-6|-
CASSYAGARNSPLHF
TGTGCCAGCAGTTACGCGGGGGCGAGAAATTCACCCCTCCACTTT
>-|14|TRBV28|TRBJ2-5|-
CASSLSLSQETQYF
TGTGCCAGCAGTTTGTCCCTAAGTCAAGAGACCCAGTACTTC
>-|15|TRBV7-3|TRBJ2-2|TRBD2
CASSPNSGITGELFF
TGTGCCAGCAGCCCTAATAGCGGGATCACCGGGGAGCTGTTTTTT
>-|16|TRBV11-3|TRBJ2-1|-
CAGNQMAPSEPNEQFF
TGTGCCGGGAATCAAATGGCTCCCTCGGAACCCAATGAGCAGTTCTTC
>-|14|TRBV7-9|TRBJ1-3|-
CASSPPSSGNTIYF
TGTGCCAGCAGCCCTCCGAGCTCTGGAAACACCATATATTTT
>once|17|TRBV15|TRBJ1-1|TRBD1
CATTPTAPTGLDTEAFF
TGTGCCACCACCCCGACTGCCCCGACAGGGCTGGACACTGAAGCTTTCTTT
>-|13|TRBV2|TRBJ2-1|TRBD2
CASSPGLAAGLFF
TGTGCCAGCAGCCCGGGACTAGCGGCAGGGTTATTCTTC
>-|16|TRBV27|TRBJ2-5|TRBD2
CASSFRRAGTPETQYF
TGTGCCAGCAGTTTCAGAAGAGCGGGGACCCCGGAGACCCAGTACTTC
>-|13|TRBV28|TRBJ1-3|-
CASSPPGGNTIYF
TGTGCCAGCAGCCCCCCGGGGGGAAACACCATATATTTT